This T cell receptor (beta chain) emerged from a study of control samples from healthy donors and cancer patients (dated by TCRdb to 2020 to 2022). CDR1 and CDR2 were assigned from the germline V gene as KGHSH and LQKENI. From the cysteine through the phenylalanine, the CDR3 covers 16 amino acids. Of all the DNA, just the CDR3 is kept, 48 bases in frame from base 1. The junction shows trimming of 3 bases on V and 6 bases on J, plus 19 bases between the germline ends. Concerning this clone: The target of this receptor is not known. Base qualities were left out, and no much larger clone turns up one base away.

Library preparation employed the immunoSEQ multiplex PCR assay. What TCRdb holds here is the immuneACCESS table cut down to in-frame rearrangements. Part of the clones is not present; checked against another copy, under half of the missing clones reflect an unresolved V gene, and the others are unexplained. The sample records 95,000 to 130,000 clones, roughly nine tenths of which are singletons. 0.95% to 1.3% of the sample lies in the top ten. The TCR comes from a woman aged 45-59 years with colorectal cancer. The chain links TRBV18 with TRBJ2-3, with TRBD2 perhaps the D gene, on 5 matching bases. Sequencing used PBMCs. For the CDR3, the sequence is CASSPLREPSGDTQYF. The DNA is TGTGCCAGCTCACCCTTAAGGGAGCCTTCCGGCGATACGCAGTATTTT.